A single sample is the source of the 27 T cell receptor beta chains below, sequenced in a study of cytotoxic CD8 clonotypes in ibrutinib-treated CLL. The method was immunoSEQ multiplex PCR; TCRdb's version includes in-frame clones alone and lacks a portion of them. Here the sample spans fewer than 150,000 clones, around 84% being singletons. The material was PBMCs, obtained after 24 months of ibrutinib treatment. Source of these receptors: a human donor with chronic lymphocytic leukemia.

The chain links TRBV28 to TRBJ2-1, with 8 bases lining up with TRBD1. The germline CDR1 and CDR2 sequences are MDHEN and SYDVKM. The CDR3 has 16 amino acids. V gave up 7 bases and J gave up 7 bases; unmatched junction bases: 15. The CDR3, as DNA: TGTGCCAGCACTAAAAGGCGCGGACAGGGTCTGAATGAGCAGTTCTTC. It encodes CASTKRRGQGLNEQFF.

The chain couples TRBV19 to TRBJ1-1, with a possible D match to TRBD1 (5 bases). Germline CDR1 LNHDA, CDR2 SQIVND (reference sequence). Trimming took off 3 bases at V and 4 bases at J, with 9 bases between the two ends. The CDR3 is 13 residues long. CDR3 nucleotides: TGTGCCAGTAGTATCTGGGGCAGCACTGAAGCTTTCTTT. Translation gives CASSIWGSTEAFF.

CDR3: CAWSVPGVAFF. The CDR3 bases are TGTGCCTGGAGTGTACCGGGTGTAGCTTTCTTT. This chain links TRBV30 with TRBJ1-1, with D unresolved. Germline V gene data show CDR1 as GTSNPN and CDR2 as SVGIG (reference sequence). This CDR3 comprises 11 residues. V was clipped by 0 bases and J by 10 bases, with 9 bases between them.

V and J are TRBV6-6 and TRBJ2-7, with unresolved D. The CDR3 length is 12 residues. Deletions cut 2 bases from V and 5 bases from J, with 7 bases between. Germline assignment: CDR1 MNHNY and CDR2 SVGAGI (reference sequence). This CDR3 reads CASSYGQDEQYF. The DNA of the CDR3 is TGTGCCAGCAGTTACGGCCAGGACGAGCAGTACTTC.

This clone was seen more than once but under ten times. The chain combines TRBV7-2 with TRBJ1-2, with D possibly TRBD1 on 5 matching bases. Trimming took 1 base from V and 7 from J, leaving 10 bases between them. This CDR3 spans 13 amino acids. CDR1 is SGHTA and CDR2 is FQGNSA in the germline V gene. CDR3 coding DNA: TGTGCCAGCAGCTTAGAAAGGGGCTCTGGCTACACCTTC. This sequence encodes CASSLERGSGYTF.

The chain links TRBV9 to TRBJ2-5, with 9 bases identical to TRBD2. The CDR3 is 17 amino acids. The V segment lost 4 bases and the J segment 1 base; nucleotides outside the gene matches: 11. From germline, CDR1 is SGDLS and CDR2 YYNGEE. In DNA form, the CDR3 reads TGTGCCAGCAGCCCCCTTGCGGGGGGGCCCCTCCAAGAGACCCAGTACTTC. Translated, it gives CASSPLAGGPLQETQYF.

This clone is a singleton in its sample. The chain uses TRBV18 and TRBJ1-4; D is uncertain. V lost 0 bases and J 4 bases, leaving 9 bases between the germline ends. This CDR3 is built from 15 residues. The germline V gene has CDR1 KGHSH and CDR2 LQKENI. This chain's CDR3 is CASSPPVSGNEKLFF. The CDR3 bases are TGTGCCAGCTCACCACCGGTGTCGGGTAATGAAAAACTGTTTTTT.

This CDR3 reads CASSRAGGDGYTF. The CDR3 DNA reads as TGTGCCAGCAGCCGGGCGGGGGGAGATGGCTACACCTTC. The V call is TRBV6-1, the J call TRBJ1-2; D might be TRBD1 (5 bases). V shed 6 bases and J shed 6 bases, with 14 bases lying between them. The CDR3 sequence is 13 residues long. The V gene's germline CDR1 is MNHNS and CDR2 SASEGT.

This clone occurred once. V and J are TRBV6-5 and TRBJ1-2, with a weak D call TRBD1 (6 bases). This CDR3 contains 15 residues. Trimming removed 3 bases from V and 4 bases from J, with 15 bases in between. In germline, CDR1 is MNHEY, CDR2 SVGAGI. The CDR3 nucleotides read TGTGCCAGCAGTTATAGGCGGGGGCAAGTCTATGGCTACACCTTC. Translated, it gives CASSYRRGQVYGYTF.

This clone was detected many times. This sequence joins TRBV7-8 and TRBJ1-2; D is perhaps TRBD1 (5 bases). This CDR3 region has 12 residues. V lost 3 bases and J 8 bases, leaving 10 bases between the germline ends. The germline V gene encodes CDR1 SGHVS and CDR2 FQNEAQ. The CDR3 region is CASSFGTLGYTF. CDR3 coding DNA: TGTGCCAGCAGCTTCGGGACGTTAGGCTACACCTTC. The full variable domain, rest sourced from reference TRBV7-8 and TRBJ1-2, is GAGVSQSPRYKVAKRGQDVALRCDPISGHVSLFWYQQALGQGPEFLTYFQNEAQLDKSGLPSDRFFAERPEGSVSTLKIQRTQQEDSAVYLCASSFGTLGYTFGSGTRLTVV.

This CDR3 is CASSPRGLGTDTQYF. CDR3 nucleotides: TGTGCCAGCAGCCCCCGGGGACTCGGCACAGATACGCAGTATTTT. This sequence joins TRBV9 and TRBJ2-3, with D possibly being TRBD2 (6 bases). Germline CDR1 SGDLS, CDR2 YYNGEE. Trimming left V 4 bases short and J 1 base short, with 13 bases between. CDR3 length equals 15 residues.

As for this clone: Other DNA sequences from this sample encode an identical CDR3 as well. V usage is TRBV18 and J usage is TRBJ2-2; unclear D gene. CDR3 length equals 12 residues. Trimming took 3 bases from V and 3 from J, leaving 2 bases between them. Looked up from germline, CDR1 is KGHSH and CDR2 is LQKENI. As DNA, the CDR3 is TGTGCCAGCTCACCTGACACCGGGGAGCTGTTTTTT. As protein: CASSPDTGELFF.

The CDR3 loop is CASSPGTEFNSPLHF. CDR3 coding DNA: TGTGCCAGCAGTCCCGGGACGGAATTTAATTCACCCCTCCACTTT. This rearrangement joins TRBV6-5 to TRBJ1-6; D may be TRBD1 (5 bases). The V gene's germline CDR1 is MNHEY and CDR2 SVGAGI. This CDR3 spans 15 amino acids. V lost 5 bases and J 6 bases, leaving 14 bases between the germline ends.

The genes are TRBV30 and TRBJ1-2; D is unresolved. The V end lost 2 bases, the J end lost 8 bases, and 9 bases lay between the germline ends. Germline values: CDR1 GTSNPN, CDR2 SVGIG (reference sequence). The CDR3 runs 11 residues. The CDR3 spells CAWSTAGGYTF. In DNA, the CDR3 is TGTGCCTGGAGTACAGCGGGAGGCTACACCTTC. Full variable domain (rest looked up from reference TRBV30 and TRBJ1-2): SQTIHQWPATLVQPVGSPLSLECTVEGTSNPNLYWYRQAAGRGLQLLFYSVGIGQISSEVPQNLSASRPQDRQFILSSKKLLLSDSGFYLCAWSTAGGYTFGSGTRLTVV.

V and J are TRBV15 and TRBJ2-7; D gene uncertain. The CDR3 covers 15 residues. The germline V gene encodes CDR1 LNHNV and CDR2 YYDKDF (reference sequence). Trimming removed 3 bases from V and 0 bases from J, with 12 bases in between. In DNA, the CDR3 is TGTGCCACCAGCAGCGGACGTGAGAGCTCCTACGAGCAGTACTTC. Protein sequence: CATSSGRESSYEQYF.

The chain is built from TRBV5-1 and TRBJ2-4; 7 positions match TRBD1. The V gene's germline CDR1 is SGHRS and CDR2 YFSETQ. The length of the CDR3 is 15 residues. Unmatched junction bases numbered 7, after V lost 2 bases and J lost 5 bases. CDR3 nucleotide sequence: TGCGCCAGCAGCTTATTTGACAGGGACGAAAACATTCAGTACTTC. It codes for CASSLFDRDENIQYF. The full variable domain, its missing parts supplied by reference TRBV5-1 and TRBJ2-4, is KAGVTQTPRYLIKTRGQQVTLSCSPISGHRSVSWYQQTPGQGLQFLFEYFSETQRNKGNFPGRFSGRQFSNSRSEMNVSTLELGDSALYLCASSLFDRDENIQYFGAGTRLSVL.

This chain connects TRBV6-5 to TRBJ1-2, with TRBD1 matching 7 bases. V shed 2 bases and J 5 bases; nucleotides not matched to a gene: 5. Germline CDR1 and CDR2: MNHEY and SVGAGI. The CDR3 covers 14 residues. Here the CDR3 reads CASSYGDSLYGYTF. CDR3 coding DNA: TGTGCCAGCAGTTACGGGGACAGCTTGTATGGCTACACCTTC.

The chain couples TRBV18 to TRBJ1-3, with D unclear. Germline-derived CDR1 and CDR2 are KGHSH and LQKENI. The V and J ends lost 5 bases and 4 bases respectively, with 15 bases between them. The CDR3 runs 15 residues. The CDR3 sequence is CASSITRGSGNTIYF. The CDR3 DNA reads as TGTGCCAGCTCAATAACGAGAGGTTCCGGAAACACCATATATTTT.

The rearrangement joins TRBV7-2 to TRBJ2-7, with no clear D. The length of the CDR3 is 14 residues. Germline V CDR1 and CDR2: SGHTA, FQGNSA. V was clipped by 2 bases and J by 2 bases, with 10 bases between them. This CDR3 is CASSLPTDAYEQYF. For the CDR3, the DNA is TGTGCCAGCAGCTTACCAACAGATGCCTACGAGCAGTACTTC.

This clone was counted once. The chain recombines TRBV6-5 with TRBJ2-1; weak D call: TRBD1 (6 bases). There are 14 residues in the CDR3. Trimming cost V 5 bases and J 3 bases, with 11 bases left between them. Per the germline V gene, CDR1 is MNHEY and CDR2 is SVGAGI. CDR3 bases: TGTGCCAGCAGTGACTACAGGGTCTACAATGAGCAGTTCTTC. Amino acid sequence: CASSDYRVYNEQFF.

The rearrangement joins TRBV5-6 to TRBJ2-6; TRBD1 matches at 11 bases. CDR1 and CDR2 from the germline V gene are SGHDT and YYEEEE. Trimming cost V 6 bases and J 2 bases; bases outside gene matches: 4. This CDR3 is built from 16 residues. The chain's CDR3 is CASTLDRGPGANVLTF. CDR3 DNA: TGTGCCAGCACCCTGGACAGGGGGCCTGGGGCCAACGTCCTGACTTTC.

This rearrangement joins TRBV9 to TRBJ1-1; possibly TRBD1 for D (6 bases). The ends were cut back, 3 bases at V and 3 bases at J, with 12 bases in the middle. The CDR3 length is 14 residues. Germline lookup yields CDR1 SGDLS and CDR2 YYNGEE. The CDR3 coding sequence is TGTGCCAGCAGCGGCGGACCAGGGGACACTGAAGCTTTCTTT. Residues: CASSGGPGDTEAFF. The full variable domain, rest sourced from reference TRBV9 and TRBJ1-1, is DSGVTQTPKHLITATGQRVTLRCSPRSGDLSVYWYQQSLDQGLQFLIQYYNGEERAKGNILERFSAQQFPDLHSELNLSSLELGDSALYFCASSGGPGDTEAFFGQGTRLTVV.

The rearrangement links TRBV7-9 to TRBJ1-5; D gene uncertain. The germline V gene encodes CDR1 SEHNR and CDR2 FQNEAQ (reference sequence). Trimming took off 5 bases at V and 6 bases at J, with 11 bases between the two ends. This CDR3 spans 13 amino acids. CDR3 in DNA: TGTGCCAGCAGCCATAGGGAGGGTCAGCCCCAGCATTTT. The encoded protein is CASSHREGQPQHF.

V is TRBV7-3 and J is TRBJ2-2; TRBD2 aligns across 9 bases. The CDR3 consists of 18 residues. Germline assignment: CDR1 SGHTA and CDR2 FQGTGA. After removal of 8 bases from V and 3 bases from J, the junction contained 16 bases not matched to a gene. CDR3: CASAPWGGGAADTGELFF. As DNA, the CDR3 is TGTGCCAGCGCCCCCTGGGGCGGGGGGGCCGCTGACACCGGGGAGCTGTTTTTT.

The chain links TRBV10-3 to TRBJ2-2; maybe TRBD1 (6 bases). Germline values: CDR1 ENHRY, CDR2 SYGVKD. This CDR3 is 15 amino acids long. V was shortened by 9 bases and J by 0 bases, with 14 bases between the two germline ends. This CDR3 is CAIGVGGANTGELFF. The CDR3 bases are TGTGCCATAGGCGTTGGGGGCGCGAACACCGGGGAGCTGTTTTTT.

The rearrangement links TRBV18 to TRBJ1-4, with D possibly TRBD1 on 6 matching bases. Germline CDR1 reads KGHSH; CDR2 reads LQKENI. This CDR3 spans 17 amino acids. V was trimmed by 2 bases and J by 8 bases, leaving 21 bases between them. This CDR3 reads CASSPEMQGQVEEKLFF. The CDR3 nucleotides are TGTGCCAGCTCACCAGAGATGCAGGGGCAAGTAGAAGAAAAACTGTTTTTT.

The CDR3 nucleotides read TGTGCCAGCAGTGCACAGAGCTACGAGCAGTACTTC. Protein: CASSAQSYEQYF. This chain links TRBV2 with TRBJ2-7; D is unclear. V shed 4 bases and J shed 3 bases, with 7 bases lying between them. The CDR3 has 12 residues. Germline assignment: CDR1 SNHLY and CDR2 FYNNEI.